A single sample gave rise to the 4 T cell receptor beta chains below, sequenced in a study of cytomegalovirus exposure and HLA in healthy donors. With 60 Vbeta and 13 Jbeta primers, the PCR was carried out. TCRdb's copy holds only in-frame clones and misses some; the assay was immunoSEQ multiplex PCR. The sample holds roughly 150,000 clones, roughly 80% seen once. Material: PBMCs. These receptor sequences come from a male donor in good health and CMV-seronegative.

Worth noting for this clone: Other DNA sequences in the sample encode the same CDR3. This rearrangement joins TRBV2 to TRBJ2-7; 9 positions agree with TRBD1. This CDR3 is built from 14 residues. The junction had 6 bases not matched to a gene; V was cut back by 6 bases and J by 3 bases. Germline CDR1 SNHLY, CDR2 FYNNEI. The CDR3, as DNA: TGTGCCAGCAGCCCGGGACAGGGTCTCTACGAGCAGTACTTC. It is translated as CASSPGQGLYEQYF.

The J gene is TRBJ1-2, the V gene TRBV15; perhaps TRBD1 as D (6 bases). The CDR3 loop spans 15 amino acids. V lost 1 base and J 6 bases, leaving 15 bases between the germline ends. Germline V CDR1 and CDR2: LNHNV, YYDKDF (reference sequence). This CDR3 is CATSRGGGEKDGYTF. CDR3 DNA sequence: TGTGCCACCAGCAGAGGAGGGGGGGAGAAAGATGGCTACACCTTC.

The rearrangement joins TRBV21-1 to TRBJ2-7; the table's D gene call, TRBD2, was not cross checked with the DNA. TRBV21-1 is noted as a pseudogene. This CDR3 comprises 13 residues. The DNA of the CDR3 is TGTGCCAGCAGAGACGAGGCCTCCTACGAGCAGTACTTC. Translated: CASRDEASYEQYF.

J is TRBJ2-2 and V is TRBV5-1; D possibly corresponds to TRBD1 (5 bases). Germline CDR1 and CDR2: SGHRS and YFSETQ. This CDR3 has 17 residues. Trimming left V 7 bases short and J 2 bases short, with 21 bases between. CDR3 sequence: CASAVTWGNGNTGELFF. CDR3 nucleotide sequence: TGCGCCAGCGCCGTAACATGGGGCAATGGTAACACCGGGGAGCTGTTTTTT.